This TCR beta chain stems from a study of CD8+CD57+ T cells in acquired aplastic anemia listed by TCRdb under 2018. The study in broad terms: Extracted DNA from sorted CD4+ and CD8+ cells averaged around 3.5 ug, ranging from about 0.17 to 27.4 ug. CD8+CD57+ expansion was defined as frequency above the mean frequency observed in healthy subjects. The paper's findings and limits, for the study overall: Patients and healthy controls showed no significant difference in CD8+ Simpson's diversity (P=0.060). Over 25 CD8+ CDR3 sequences were found in both patients and controls but appeared to be highly expressed in patients and within the immunodominant clones of the patients.

V loses 3 bases of germline sequence and J loses 5 bases, and the interval between the two ends is 10 bases. In the germline V gene, CDR1 corresponds to SQVTM and CDR2 to ANQGSEA. Inclusive of the bounding cysteine and phenylalanine, the CDR3 is 13 residues long. Only the CDR3 DNA stays, 39 bases, in frame from base 1. Genomic DNA served as template for TCR beta VDJ combination and CDR3 sequence profiling. An Illumina HiSeq 2000 was the platform used for TCR repertoire sequencing. The paper's processing steps were these. TRBV/TRBJ rearrangement plots, CDR3 size and DJ length profiles, and Simpson's diversity index were used to assess repertoires. The most abundant DNA sequence in the deep sequencing data was defined as the immunodominant clone. CDR3 amino acid sequences were checked for sharing across subjects and were also compared against the VDJdb database and published repertoires. TCRdb reran the public reads through fastp at Q25 and MiXCR, keeping productive beta chains. CDR3 protein duplicates are merged, each entry listing the most common genes and DNA. It is TCRdb's table, rather than the study itself, that gives the V and J calls and clone size. This sample lists under 200,000 distinct CDR3 sequences; 45% to 55% were detected once. The ten largest clones capture about 30% of the sample.

This clonotype was counted between two and nine times. No antigen is known for it. It has no much larger one-base neighbor in the sample; base qualities were not kept. Patients chosen for sequencing had shown expansion of CD8+CD57+ cells by flow cytometry. Severe acquired aplastic anemia was diagnosed in all patients according to International Study of Aplastic Anemia and Agranulocytosis and Camitta criteria. Patients had received no therapy at the time of blood sampling. The study deep-sequenced TCR repertoires of sorted CD4+ and CD8+ blood T cells from severe aplastic anemia patients and healthy subjects. Patients were enrolled in the USA under clinicaltrials.gov protocols 00001620, 01623167, 00001397, 00071045, 00081523 and 00961064. Ficoll-Paque density gradient centrifugation was used to isolate peripheral blood mononuclear cells. Before DNA extraction, CD4+ and CD8+ T cells were sorted with FACS or magnetic beads.

The V gene is TRBV29-1 and the J gene is TRBJ2-2, with the identity of the D gene unclear. Sequencing input: sorted CD4+, CD8+, or CD8+CD57+ T cells (not recorded which) from PBMCs. This clonotype was obtained from a human donor with aplastic anemia. The CDR3 reads as follows: CSVDGPRTGELFF. The sequenced DNA is TGCAGCGTTGATGGTCCGAGGACCGGGGAGCTGTTTTTT.